This is a list of T cell receptor beta chains from one sample in a study of T cell changes during pregnancy in multiple sclerosis. Measured with immunoSEQ multiplex PCR; TCRdb has only the in-frame clones, and not every one. Of about 59,000 clones in the sample, more than 75% were seen once. The source material was peripheral blood from another person, used as feeder cells. These receptor sequences come from a human donor whose cells served as feeder cells for cultures in a pregnancy study. Both conserved end residues are part of each CDR3. A D gene is named only where the DNA matches it firmly. The listing skips clone size in some rows; elsewhere it reads once, few, many or a size class.

clone size,V gene,J gene,D gene,CDR3 protein,CDR3 DNA
NA,TRBV5-8,TRBJ1-2,NA,CASTFPDTYNYGYTF,TGTGCCAGCACCTTTCCGGACACCTATAACTATGGCTACACCTTC
NA,TRBV7-3,TRBJ2-5,TRBD2,CASSPSGTIQETQYF,TGTGCCAGCAGCCCTAGCGGGACCATCCAAGAGACCCAGTACTTC
NA,TRBV4-3,TRBJ1-3,NA,CASSQESGAVDSGNTIYF,TGCGCCAGCAGCCAAGAAAGCGGAGCCGTGGACTCTGGAAACACCATATATTTT
NA,TRBV6-5,TRBJ1-2,NA,CASSFRGAHRYGYTF,TGTGCCAGCAGTTTTAGGGGCGCTCACCGCTATGGCTACACCTTC
NA,TRBV29-1,TRBJ2-1,TRBD2,CSVRGGSGLAVYNEQFF,TGCAGCGTCCGGGGAGGGTCGGGACTAGCGGTTTACAATGAGCAGTTCTTC
NA,TRBV28,TRBJ1-1,NA,CASRSFTAKGHTEAFF,TGTGCCAGCAGATCTTTTACTGCAAAGGGACACACTGAAGCTTTCTTT
NA,TRBV18,TRBJ1-5,TRBD1,CASSRKGAGEFSNQPQHF,TGTGCCAGCTCACGCAAGGGGGCCGGGGAGTTTAGCAATCAGCCCCAGCATTTT
NA,TRBV7-8,TRBJ2-7,TRBD1,CASSLYPGTGVYEQYF,TGTGCCAGCAGCTTATATCCAGGGACAGGGGTCTACGAGCAGTACTTC
few,TRBV6-6,TRBJ1-4,TRBD1,CASSWTGPEKLFF,TGTGCCAGCAGTTGGACAGGTCCCGAAAAACTGTTTTTT
NA,TRBV12-5,TRBJ2-7,TRBD1,CASGSPGGQGNYEQYF,TGTGCTAGTGGTTCCCCCGGGGGACAGGGCAACTACGAGCAGTACTTC
NA,TRBV5-1,TRBJ2-7,TRBD1,CASSQTGGGTYEQYF,TGCGCCAGCAGCCAAACAGGGGGTGGCACCTACGAGCAGTACTTC
NA,TRBV30,TRBJ1-4,NA,CAWSVRVSDEKLFF,TGTGCCTGGAGTGTAAGGGTTTCGGATGAAAAACTGTTTTTT
NA,TRBV11-2,TRBJ2-7,NA,CASSLVDTYEQYF,TGTGCCAGCAGCTTAGTGGACACCTACGAGCAGTACTTC
NA,TRBV5-4,TRBJ2-7,NA,CASSTGTYRGGEQYF,TGTGCCAGCAGCACTGGGACATACCGCGGAGGGGAGCAGTACTTC
NA,TRBV5-8,TRBJ2-5,TRBD1,CASIRGTGRTQYF,TGTGCCAGCATCAGGGGGACCGGCCGGACCCAGTACTTC
once,TRBV5-1,TRBJ2-7,NA,CASSFSGLTYEQCF,TGCGCCAGCAGCTTTTCCGGGCTTACCTACGAGCAGTGCTTC
NA,TRBV9,TRBJ2-1,TRBD2,CASSVATAGSYNEQFF,TGTGCCAGCAGCGTAGCTACAGCGGGAAGCTACAATGAGCAGTTCTTC
NA,TRBV9,TRBJ2-2,NA,CASSVEAGAGELFF,TGTGCCAGCAGCGTAGAGGCAGGGGCCGGGGAGCTGTTTTTT
NA,TRBV4-3,TRBJ1-1,NA,CASSQVGGRAFF,TGCGCCAGCAGCCAAGTCGGAGGACGAGCTTTCTTT
few,TRBV4-2,TRBJ2-1,TRBD2,CASSQAVFLGGGADNEQFF,TGTGCCAGCAGCCAAGCCGTCTTCCTCGGCGGGGGGGCTGACAATGAGCAGTTCTTC
NA,TRBV6-1,TRBJ2-7,TRBD1,CASKTGEASEQYF,TGTGCCAGCAAGACAGGGGAGGCGAGCGAGCAGTACTTC
NA,TRBV7-2,TRBJ1-5,NA,CASSSRNPNQPQHF,TGTGCCAGCAGTTCCCGTAACCCTAATCAGCCCCAGCATTTT
NA,TRBV6-1,TRBJ2-2,TRBD2,CASSEGTGLAGGVTGELFF,TGTGCCAGCAGTGAGGGGACGGGACTAGCGGGAGGAGTTACCGGGGAGCTGTTTTTT